The rows below give T cell receptor beta chains drawn from one sample of a study of CD8+ T cells in alopecia areata. The data were produced by immunoSEQ multiplex PCR, yet TCRdb's version contains in-frame clones alone and is incomplete. This table has about 180,000 clones, about 70% appearing once. Here the sequenced sample was CD8+ T cells sorted from blood, taken at week 0. These TCRs come from a human donor with alopecia areata. The CDR3 runs from the conserved cysteine through the conserved F or W. The order of the fields is J gene, CDR3 length, V gene, D gene, clone size, CDR3 DNA, CDR3 protein. D genes are given only for firm matches. Clone sizes are given selectively: once, few, many, or a class where the clone is expanded.

TRBJ2-5 15 TRBV2 NA NA TGTGCCAGCAGTGGTGTGGGTGTGGCCAGAGAGACCCAGTACTTC CASSGVGVARETQYF
TRBJ2-7 15 TRBV5-8 NA few TGTGCCAGCAGTCCAACAGGGACGCCGGGGAGGGAGCAGTACTTC CASSPTGTPGREQYF
TRBJ1-1 16 TRBV9 NA once TGTGCCAGCAGCCCCAAGTGGACAGCCTCGAACACTGAAGCTTTCTTT CASSPKWTASNTEAFF
TRBJ2-1 17 TRBV13 NA few TGTGCCAGCAGTCTATGGGGGAGCTTCCTCTCCTACAATGAGCAGTTCTTC CASSLWGSFLSYNEQFF
TRBJ1-2 12 TRBV29-1 NA NA TGCAGCGTTGACGTGGGGCTCTATGGCTACACCTTC CSVDVGLYGYTF
TRBJ1-1 18 TRBV4-2 NA NA TGTGCCAGCAGCCAAGATCCTAGACGGCGACACCCGGACACTGAAGCTTTCTTT CASSQDPRRRHPDTEAFF
TRBJ1-2 13 TRBV12-5 TRBD1 NA TGTGCTAGTGGTCCCGGGACAGGAGGTGGCTACACCTTC CASGPGTGGGYTF
TRBJ1-6 12 TRBV2 NA few TGTGCCAGCGGGCAGAGGGGCTCACCCCTCCACTTT CASGQRGSPLHF
TRBJ2-1 14 TRBV29-1 TRBD2 once TGCAGCACGTACCGGGGGGGCCTGTTTGATGAGCAGTTCTTC CSTYRGGLFDEQFF
TRBJ2-4 15 TRBV2 NA NA TGTGCCAGCATGGGGACGACAGTAGCCAAAAACATTCAGTACTTC CASMGTTVAKNIQYF
TRBJ2-7 12 TRBV7-9 NA NA TGTGCCAGCAGCACCAGGGGCGGGGAGCAGTACTTC CASSTRGGEQYF
TRBJ2-7 13 TRBV6-5 NA NA TGTGCCAGCAGTTACTCGAAAGGGGGTGAGCAGTACTTC CASSYSKGGEQYF
TRBJ1-1 14 TRBV30 NA NA TGTGCCTGGAGTGTAGGGGGGTTGAACACTGAAGCTTTCTTT CAWSVGGLNTEAFF
TRBJ1-1 15 TRBV11-2 NA NA TGTGCCAGCAGCTTAGGGTTACGGGGTAACACTGAAGCTTTCTTT CASSLGLRGNTEAFF
TRBJ1-1 11 TRBV30 NA once TGTGCCTGGAGTGTAGGCGTTGAAGCTTTCTTT CAWSVGVEAFF
TRBJ2-2 14 TRBV2 NA NA TGTGCCAGCAGTGACCACCGAAACACCGGGGAGCTGTTTTTT CASSDHRNTGELFF
TRBJ2-3 17 TRBV9 TRBD1 NA TGTGCCAGCAGCGTCTCGGCCGGGACAGGCAGCACAGATACGCAGTATTTT CASSVSAGTGSTDTQYF
TRBJ1-5 14 TRBV6-7 NA NA TGTGCCAGCACCGGGGATAATAGCAATCAGCCCCAGCATTTT CASTGDNSNQPQHF
TRBJ2-7 12 TRBV4-1 NA NA TGCGCCAGCAGCCAAGATGAGGGTAGGATGTACTTC CASSQDEGRMYF
TRBJ2-1 17 TRBV13 NA NA TGTGCCAGCAGCTTAGGCCTTCCCCCGGCAGGCGGGGTGGAGCAGTTCTTC CASSLGLPPAGGVEQFF
TRBJ1-5 15 TRBV13 NA NA TGTGCCAGCAGCTTGGGTGGCAGGGGCAATCAGCCCCAGCATTTT CASSLGGRGNQPQHF
TRBJ2-6 13 TRBV25-1 NA NA TGTGCCAGCACGTTAGGTGGGGCCAACGTCCTGACTTTC CASTLGGANVLTF
TRBJ2-5 12 TRBV2 NA NA TGTGCCAGCATGGCGGGGTTGGAGACCCAGTACTTC CASMAGLETQYF
TRBJ2-7 15 TRBV10-3 TRBD1 few TGTGCCATCAGTACAGGGGGCTACGGCACCTACGAGCAGTACTTC CAISTGGYGTYEQYF
TRBJ2-3 16 TRBV6-5 NA NA TGTGCCAGCAGTTACGGGACCCCGGGTGGGACAGATACGCAGTATTTT CASSYGTPGGTDTQYF
TRBJ2-2 13 TRBV29-1 NA NA TGCAGCACTGCCGGTTCGGGATCCGGGGAGCTGTTTTTT CSTAGSGSGELFF
TRBJ1-2 15 TRBV6-1 NA few TGTGCCAGCAGTGATGATGCAGGGGCTAACTATGGCTACACCTTC CASSDDAGANYGYTF
TRBJ2-1 12 TRBV30 NA NA TGTGCCTGGAGCGAACAAGGTAATGAGCAGTTCTTC CAWSEQGNEQFF
TRBJ2-5 13 TRBV4-1 NA NA TGCGCCAGCAGCAACAGACAGGAAGAGACCCAGTACTTC CASSNRQEETQYF
TRBJ2-2 14 TRBV4-2 NA NA TGTGCCAGCAGCCAGGGGGTTGGAGCCGGGGAGCTGTTTTTT CASSQGVGAGELFF
TRBJ2-5 14 TRBV19 NA NA TGTGCCAGTAGTATGGGGAGTCTAAAAGAGACCCAGTACTTC CASSMGSLKETQYF
TRBJ2-7 15 TRBV7-8 NA NA TGTGCCAGCAGCCAGGCCGGGACAAGGTCCTACGAGCAGTACTTC CASSQAGTRSYEQYF
TRBJ2-3 16 TRBV5-6 NA NA TGTGCCAGCAGCTGGGGGGTCGGGTCAAGCACAGATACGCAGTATTTT CASSWGVGSSTDTQYF
TRBJ1-5 15 TRBV5-6 NA NA TGTGCCAGCAGCCCCGGCGGGGCGGGTAATCAGCCCCAGCATTTT CASSPGGAGNQPQHF
TRBJ1-1 17 TRBV5-1 TRBD1 NA TGCGCCAGCAGCTTGGTCGGACAGGGGGATCTGAACACTGAAGCTTTCTTT CASSLVGQGDLNTEAFF
TRBJ2-3 16 TRBV27 TRBD2 few TGTGCCAGCAGTTTATCGCTGGCTAGCGGGCCAGATACGCAGTATTTT CASSLSLASGPDTQYF
TRBJ2-1 16 TRBV15 NA NA TGTGCCACCAGCAATCCCTCGGCCCGGCGAGGATTTGAGCAGTTCTTC CATSNPSARRGFEQFF
TRBJ2-7 17 TRBV4-1 TRBD1 NA TGCGCCAGCAGCCAAGGTCCCCCGGGACAGGGTTCCTACGAGCAGTACTTC CASSQGPPGQGSYEQYF
TRBJ1-1 13 TRBV30 NA NA TGTGCCTGGGCTGGACATACGAACACTGAAGCTTTCTTT CAWAGHTNTEAFF
TRBJ2-1 14 TRBV27 NA NA TGTGCCAGCAGCCCTCTCGACTTGGTCGGCGAGCAGTTCTTC CASSPLDLVGEQFF
TRBJ1-5 16 TRBV6-6 NA NA TGTGCCAGCAGTTACCAGAGACCCGGAGGAGATCAGCCCCAGCATTTT CASSYQRPGGDQPQHF
TRBJ2-2 17 TRBV7-9 NA NA TGTGCCAGCAGCCGTGATTTACGTCTTGTATATACCGGGGAGCTGTTTTTT CASSRDLRLVYTGELFF
TRBJ1-6 14 TRBV5-6 NA NA TGTGCCAGCAGCTATTGGACACCAGATTCACCCCTCCACTTT CASSYWTPDSPLHF
TRBJ2-5 15 TRBV27 TRBD2 few TGTGCCAGCAGTTTACAGCGGGGAGGTCAAGAGACCCAGTACTTC CASSLQRGGQETQYF
TRBJ2-7 11 TRBV2 NA NA TGTGCCATTTTGGGTTCCTACGAGCAGTACTTC CAILGSYEQYF
TRBJ1-2 13 TRBV6-5 NA NA TGTGCCAGCAGTCCCGGGGGGGGCTATGGCTACACCTTC CASSPGGGYGYTF
TRBJ1-2 15 TRBV7-8 NA NA TGTGCCAGCAGCCCAGGTGGGGGGTCCAACTATGGCTACACCTTC CASSPGGGSNYGYTF